This passage covers 7 T cell receptor beta chains from one sample sequenced in a study of CD8 T cells in Susac syndrome (dated by TCRdb to the late 2010s). Library construction relied on the immunoSEQ multiplex PCR assay. RNA was extracted using the RNeasy kit, and roughly 0.5 to 1 microgram was reverse transcribed with random hexamers. The raw public data were reprocessed by TCRdb itself: fastp quality trimming at Q25, MiXCR clonotype calling, in-frame beta chains only. Each entry is one CDR3 protein sequence, shown with its most common DNA and genes. The table for this sample lists 300,000 or so distinct CDR3 sequences; about 90% of them were counted only once. The ten largest make up about 0.07% of the sample. Sequenced sample: CD4+ T cells from PBMCs. Receptors were obtained from a human donor with multiple sclerosis.

V and J are TRBV9 and TRBJ1-3; D gene unclear. Germline CDR1 is SGDLS and CDR2 is YYNGEE. V gave up 7 bases and J gave up 4 bases, with 9 bases separating them. The CDR3 contains 12 residues. CDR3 coding DNA: TGTGCCAGCGGGGAGCCAGGAAACACCATATATTTT. Translated, it gives CASGEPGNTIYF.

V usage is TRBV2 and J usage is TRBJ2-1; the match to TRBD2 covers 16 bases. CDR1 is SNHLY, CDR2 FYNNEI, per germline. The CDR3 sequence is 17 residues long. The V and J ends lost 5 bases and 4 bases, in that order; junction bases with no gene match: 5. The CDR3 loop reads CASSPGLAGGSYNEQFF. CDR3 DNA sequence: TGTGCCAGCAGTCCGGGACTAGCGGGGGGGTCGTACAATGAGCAGTTCTTC. Complete variable domain (other parts from reference TRBV2 and TRBJ2-1): EPEVTQTPSHQVTQMGQEVILRCVPISNHLYFYWYRQILGQKVEFLVSFYNNEISEKSEIFDDQFSVERPDGSNFTLKIRSTKLEDSAMYFCASSPGLAGGSYNEQFFGPGTRLTVL.

The chain joins TRBV4-1 to TRBJ2-1; 9 nucleotides align to TRBD1. CDR1 and CDR2 (germline): MGHRA, YSYEKL. The V gene end was trimmed by 2 bases and the J gene end by 5 bases; junction bases not matched to a gene: 13. The CDR3 contains 18 residues. The CDR3 sequence: CASSQIRSRTGDNNEQFF. The CDR3 DNA sequence: TGCGCCAGCAGCCAAATACGGAGTCGGACAGGGGACAACAATGAGCAGTTCTTC.

The CDR3 DNA reads TGTGCCAGTAGTATGGGGGAGAACACTGAAGCTTTCTTT. Its protein is CASSMGENTEAFF. The chain recombines TRBV19 with TRBJ1-1; D perhaps matches TRBD1 (5 bases). Trimming removed 3 bases from V and 1 base from J, with 6 bases in between. This CDR3 contains 13 residues. Germline V CDR1 and CDR2: LNHDA, SQIVND (reference sequence). Variable domain in full (rest from reference TRBV19 and TRBJ1-1): DGGITQSPKYLFRKEGQNVTLSCEQNLNHDAMYWYRQDPGQGLRLIYYSQIVNDFQKGDIAEGYSVSREKKESFPLTVTSAQKNPTAFYLCASSMGENTEAFFGQGTRLTVV.

The rearrangement joins TRBV19 to TRBJ1-6, with D maybe TRBD1 (5 bases). Trimming stripped 0 bases from V and 8 bases from J, with 11 bases between. This CDR3 is 15 amino acids long. From germline, CDR1 is LNHDA and CDR2 SQIVND (reference sequence). The CDR3 DNA reads as TGTGCCAGTAGTATAGATCGACAAGGGGATTCACCCCTCCACTTT. Protein: CASSIDRQGDSPLHF.

The chain has TRBV2 and TRBJ2-2; D is undetermined. The V end was cut by 11 bases, the J end by 5 bases, with 12 bases between. The CDR3 length is 12 residues. The germline CDR1 and CDR2 sequences are SNHLY and FYNNEI. CDR3 sequence: CAGAVGTGELFF. The CDR3 nucleotides read TGTGCCGGAGCAGTGGGGACCGGGGAGCTGTTTTTT.

The chain employs TRBV5-4 and TRBJ1-1, with 8 nucleotides matching TRBD1. The trim removed 0 bases at V and 0 bases at J, leaving 10 bases unmatched. Germline CDR1 SGHNT, CDR2 YYREEE (reference sequence). The CDR3 spans 18 residues. As DNA, the CDR3 is TGTGCCAGCAGCTTGGTGGGCAGGGGGCAATCGATGAACACTGAAGCTTTCTTT. Amino acid sequence: CASSLVGRGQSMNTEAFF.